The next 5 T cell receptor beta chains were all read from a single sample in a study of blood T cells in healthy people across ages. With a J-beta primer mix and a sample-barcoded 5' primer, a second PCR ran about 7 to 12 cycles. TCRdb independently ran MiXCR on the 5' RACE reads; one entry per CDR3 protein. This table has about 2 million distinct CDR3 sequences, just under 50% appearing once. Sequencing input: blood. The receptor source for this set is a woman between 40 and 50 years old in good health.

This clonotype has just a few counts. The V and J genes are TRBV20-1 and TRBJ1-2, with 9 nucleotides matching TRBD1. The CDR3 length is 12 residues. Per the germline V gene, CDR1 is DFQATT and CDR2 is SNEGSKA (reference sequence). CDR3 in DNA: TGCAGGGGGGACAGGGACGACTATGGCTACACCTTC. This translates into CRGDRDDYGYTF.

The chain carries TRBV5-6 and TRBJ2-7; 10 positions agree with TRBD1. V was pared by 6 bases and J by 3 bases, with 9 bases of the junction left unmatched. Germline V CDR1 and CDR2: SGHDT, YYEEEE. CDR3 length: 15 residues. DNA for the CDR3: TGTGCCAGCACGATGACAGGGGGCCCTCTCTACGAGCAGTACTTC. The encoded protein is CASTMTGGPLYEQYF.

Ten or more counts support this clonotype. The chain combines TRBV29-1 with TRBJ2-5, with 7 bases that match TRBD1. The germline gives CDR1 SQVTM, CDR2 ANQGSEA. With V trimmed by 8 bases and J by 2 bases, 8 bases remained unmatched. The CDR3 sequence is 13 residues long. Here the CDR3 reads CSRSGQEQETQYF. The CDR3 DNA reads as TGCAGCAGATCCGGACAGGAGCAAGAGACCCAGTACTTC. Combining the CDR3 with reference TRBV29-1 and TRBJ2-5 gives the whole variable domain SAVISQKPSRDICQRGTSLTIQCQVDSQVTMMFWYRQQPGQSLTLIATANQGSEATYESGFVIDKFPISRPNLTFSTLTVSNMSPEDSSIYLCSRSGQEQETQYFGPGTRLLVL.

This clonotype has a handful of counts. The chain has TRBV6-6 and TRBJ2-3; the D gene is possibly TRBD2 (5 bases). There are 14 residues in the CDR3. V dropped 8 bases and J dropped 4 bases, with 16 bases sitting between them. CDR1 and CDR2 from the germline V gene are MNHNY and SVGAGI (reference sequence). In DNA form, the CDR3 reads TGTGCCAGCGGTACGGCCTGGGGAGCAGATACGCAGTATTTT. Encoded protein: CASGTAWGADTQYF.

This clonotype occurred many times. The V gene is TRBV29-1, the J gene TRBJ2-1; 8 nucleotides align to TRBD2. The CDR3 has 15 residues. The V and J ends lost 2 bases and 6 bases, in that order; junction bases with no gene match: 9. Looked up from germline, CDR1 is SQVTM and CDR2 is ANQGSEA. CDR3 amino acids: CSVEPERGKLNEQFF. The CDR3 nucleotides read TGCAGCGTTGAACCGGAGCGGGGGAAACTCAATGAGCAGTTCTTC.